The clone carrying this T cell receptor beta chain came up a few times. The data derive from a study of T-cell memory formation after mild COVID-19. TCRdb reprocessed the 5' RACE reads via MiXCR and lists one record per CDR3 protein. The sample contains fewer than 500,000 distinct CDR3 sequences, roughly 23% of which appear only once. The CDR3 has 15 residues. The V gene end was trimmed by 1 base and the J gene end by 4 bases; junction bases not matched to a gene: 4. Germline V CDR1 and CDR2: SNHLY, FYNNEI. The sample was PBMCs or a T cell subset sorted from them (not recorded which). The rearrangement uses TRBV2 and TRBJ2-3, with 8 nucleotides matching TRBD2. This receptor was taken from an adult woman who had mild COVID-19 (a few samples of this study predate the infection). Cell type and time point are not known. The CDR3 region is CASSEGLATPDTQYF. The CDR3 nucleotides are TGTGCCAGCAGTGAAGGACTAGCGACCCCAGATACGCAGTATTTT. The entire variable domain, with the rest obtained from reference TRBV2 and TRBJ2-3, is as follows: EPEVTQTPSHQVTQMGQEVILRCVPISNHLYFYWYRQILGQKVEFLVSFYNNEISEKSEIFDDQFSVERPDGSNFTLKIRSTKLEDSAMYFCASSEGLATPDTQYFGPGTRLTVL.